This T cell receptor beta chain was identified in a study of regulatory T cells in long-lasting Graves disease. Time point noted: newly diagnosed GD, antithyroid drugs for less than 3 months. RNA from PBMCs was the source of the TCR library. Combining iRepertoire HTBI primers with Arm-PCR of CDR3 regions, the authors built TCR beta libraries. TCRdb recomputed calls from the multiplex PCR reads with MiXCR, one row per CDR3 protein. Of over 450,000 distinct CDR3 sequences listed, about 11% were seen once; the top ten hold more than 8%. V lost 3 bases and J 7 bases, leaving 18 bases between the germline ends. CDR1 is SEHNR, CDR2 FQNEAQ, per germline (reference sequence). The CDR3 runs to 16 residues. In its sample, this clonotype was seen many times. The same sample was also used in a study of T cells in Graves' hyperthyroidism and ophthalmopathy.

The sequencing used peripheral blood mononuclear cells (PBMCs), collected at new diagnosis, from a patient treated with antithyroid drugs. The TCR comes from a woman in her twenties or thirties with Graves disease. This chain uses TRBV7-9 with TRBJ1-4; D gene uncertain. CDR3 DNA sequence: TGTGCCAGCAGCTTGGACGACTCCAGGCGATTTGAAAAACTGTTTTTT. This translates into CASSLDDSRRFEKLFF.